These 23 T cell receptor beta chains were all obtained from the same sample, sequenced in a study of T cell repertoires in cytomegalovirus infection. TCRdb recomputed calls from the reads with MiXCR, one row per CDR3 protein. The sample shows about 310,000 distinct CDR3 sequences, 17% of them seen only once. Material: PBMCs. The receptors come from a human donor in good health (CMV status not recorded). Some clones in this sample may be carry-over from other donors' samples.

This clonotype has a count of ten or more. The rearrangement links TRBV7-2 to TRBJ2-5, with a possible D match to TRBD1 (6 bases). Trimming pared 4 bases from V and 5 bases from J, leaving 20 bases between. Germline CDR1 SGHTA, CDR2 FQGNSA. CDR3 length equals 16 residues. The DNA for the CDR3 is TGTGCCAGCAGCTCCGGAGGAACCGAGGGGGTGGAGACCCAGTACTTC. Amino acid sequence: CASSSGGTEGVETQYF.

V gene TRBV20-1 combines with J gene TRBJ1-1; 8 nucleotides agree with TRBD1. Looked up from germline, CDR1 is DFQATT and CDR2 is SNEGSKA (reference sequence). After removal of 5 bases from V and 1 base from J, the junction contained 6 bases not matched to a gene. The CDR3 is 14 amino acids. The CDR3 sequence is CSAYTGGPNTEAFF. The CDR3 DNA reads TGCAGTGCTTATACAGGGGGTCCGAACACTGAAGCTTTCTTT.

This clonotype was seen many times. The chain links TRBV18 to TRBJ1-1, with a tentative D call TRBD1 (5 bases). CDR3 length: 12 amino acids. Germline CDR1 and CDR2: KGHSH and LQKENI. V gave up 3 bases and J gave up 8 bases, with 10 bases separating them. In nucleotides, the CDR3 is TGTGCCAGCTCACCCGGGACGGTCGAAGCTTTCTTT. It yields the protein CASSPGTVEAFF.

DNA of the CDR3: TGTGCCAGCAGCTTAGCATCTAGTTACACCGGGGAGCTGTTTTTT. Its protein product is CASSLASSYTGELFF. This chain uses TRBV7-9 with TRBJ2-2; D is undetermined. With 0 bases removed from V and 3 bases from J, the gap between germline ends came to 8 bases. Germline V CDR1 and CDR2: SEHNR, FQNEAQ (reference sequence). The CDR3 totals 15 residues.

In this sample, this clonotype turned up many times. The chain couples TRBV4-1 to TRBJ2-7, with D perhaps TRBD2 (6 bases). V was shortened by 0 bases and J by 3 bases, with 9 bases between the two germline ends. From germline, CDR1 is MGHRA and CDR2 YSYEKL. CDR3 length: 14 residues. The CDR3 nucleotides are TGCGCCAGCAGCCAAGAGGGACTCGGCTACGAGCAGTACTTC. Protein: CASSQEGLGYEQYF.

In its sample, this clonotype was seen a few times. The J gene is TRBJ1-1, the V gene TRBV3-1; D possibly corresponds to TRBD1 (5 bases). CDR3 size: 16 residues. The germline CDR1 and CDR2 sequences are LGHDT and YNNKEL (reference sequence). The V end was cut by 2 bases, the J end by 6 bases, with 19 bases between. CDR3 in amino acids: CASSQIWAGRVPEAFF. CDR3 sequence (DNA): TGTGCCAGCAGCCAAATATGGGCAGGGAGAGTCCCTGAAGCTTTCTTT.

This clonotype was detected only a few times. The chain is built from TRBV28 and TRBJ1-5; 9 positions agree with TRBD1. Trimming removed 5 bases from V and 4 bases from J; junction bases left unmatched: 9. Germline assignment: CDR1 MDHEN and CDR2 SYDVKM. The CDR3 has 16 residues. The CDR3 here is CASSTPGGTGNQPQHF. The CDR3 DNA is TGTGCCAGCAGTACCCCCGGGGGGACAGGGAATCAGCCCCAGCATTTT.

This clonotype was observed a few times. The V gene is TRBV19, the J gene TRBJ2-5; D is possibly TRBD2 (6 bases). The CDR3 has 13 amino acids. The V gene lost 6 bases and the J gene lost 5 bases, with 13 bases spanning the gap. CDR1 LNHDA and CDR2 SQIVND come from the germline V gene (reference sequence). CDR3 amino acids: CASSRRGGETQYF. The CDR3 nucleotides read TGTGCCAGTAGCCGCCGAGGAGGGGAGACCCAGTACTTC.

This clonotype was detected ten times or more. The genes are TRBV7-2 and TRBJ1-5, with D possibly being TRBD1 (6 bases). V gave up 8 bases and J gave up 7 bases, with 18 bases separating them. This CDR3 comprises 14 residues. Per germline, CDR1 SGHTA and CDR2 FQGNSA. The DNA for the CDR3 is TGTGCCAGCTCCTACGGGGGGCAGGTGCAGCCCCAGCATTTT. It codes for CASSYGGQVQPQHF.

This clonotype was picked up many times. J is TRBJ1-1 and V is TRBV27; no definite D call. This CDR3 is 13 amino acids long. Trimming took 5 bases from V and 2 from J, leaving 9 bases between them. The V gene's germline CDR1 is MNHEY and CDR2 SMNVEV (reference sequence). The CDR3 nucleotides read TGTGCCAGCAGTATCCGGGCCAACACTGAAGCTTTCTTT. Translation: CASSIRANTEAFF.

This clonotype was observed at least ten times. The V call is TRBV12-3 or TRBV12-4, the J call TRBJ1-6; 8 nucleotides line up with TRBD1. V trimming: 5 bases; J trimming: 7 bases; junction bases outside the gene matches: 13. The CDR3 consists of 17 residues. CDR3 protein: CASSPFAGTGLNSPLHF. The CDR3 DNA reads TGTGCCAGCAGTCCTTTCGCCGGGACAGGCTTAAATTCACCCCTCCACTTT.

This clonotype was found many times. This chain uses TRBV19 with TRBJ2-1, with D perhaps matching TRBD1 or TRBD2 (5 bases each). The CDR3 is 14 residues long. Germline lookup yields CDR1 LNHDA and CDR2 SQIVND (reference sequence). With 5 bases removed from V and 5 bases from J, the gap between germline ends came to 13 bases. The CDR3 region has the DNA TGTGCCAGTAGTCTCCAGGGAGCAAACAATGAGCAGTTCTTC. Protein sequence: CASSLQGANNEQFF.

The table lists this clonotype with many counts. V gene TRBV7-6 combines with J gene TRBJ2-1, with TRBD2 matching 12 bases. The CDR3 has 18 residues. Germline CDR1 and CDR2: SGHVS and FNYEAQ. The V gene end was trimmed by 1 base and the J gene end by 3 bases; junction bases not matched to a gene: 7. The DNA for the CDR3 is TGTGCCAGCAGCTTAGAGGCTAGCGGGGGGGCTGTCTACAATGAGCAGTTCTTC. Protein product: CASSLEASGGAVYNEQFF.

At least ten counts were recorded for this clonotype. V usage is TRBV4-1 and J usage is TRBJ1-3; D gene unclear. From germline, CDR1 is MGHRA and CDR2 YSYEKL. This CDR3 spans 15 amino acids. V was shortened by 4 bases and J by 5 bases, with 15 bases between the two germline ends. DNA for the CDR3: TGCGCCAGCAGCCCAGACATCGACCCGAGAAACACCATATATTTT. It codes for CASSPDIDPRNTIYF.

The V gene is TRBV2, the J gene TRBJ2-5; TRBD1 might be the D (5 bases). The V and J ends lost 3 bases and 4 bases respectively, with 21 bases between them. In germline, CDR1 is SNHLY, CDR2 FYNNEI. This CDR3 has 17 amino acids. The CDR3 protein is CASSDPLSVRAPETQYF. The CDR3 DNA reads TGTGCCAGCAGTGATCCACTCTCCGTCAGGGCCCCAGAGACCCAGTACTTC.

This clonotype was detected only a few times. The DNA for the CDR3 is TGCGCCAGCAGCTTGGAAGGGACAGGGGATCAGCCCCAGCATTTT. It codes for CASSLEGTGDQPQHF. This chain connects TRBV5-1 to TRBJ1-5; 10 nucleotides agree with TRBD1. This CDR3 is 15 amino acids long. The V gene's germline CDR1 is SGHRS and CDR2 YFSETQ. J lost 5 bases, V lost 0 bases, and 2 bases had no gene match. The full variable domain, with the rest looked up from reference TRBV5-1 and TRBJ1-5, is KAGVTQTPRYLIKTRGQQVTLSCSPISGHRSVSWYQQTPGQGLQFLFEYFSETQRNKGNFPGRFSGRQFSNSRSEMNVSTLELGDSALYLCASSLEGTGDQPQHFGDGTRLSIL.

The rearrangement links TRBV12-3 or TRBV12-4 to TRBJ2-2, with D unresolved. This CDR3 has 18 amino acids. V lost 1 base and J lost 0, with 15 bases in between. The CDR3 protein is CASSLVFSGGSNTGELFF. The CDR3 DNA reads TGTGCCAGCAGTTTAGTTTTTTCGGGCGGATCGAACACCGGGGAGCTGTTTTTT.

In this sample, this clonotype turned up many times. The chain carries TRBV10-3 and TRBJ2-3; maybe TRBD2 (5 bases). Between the trimmed V and J ends, which lost 10 bases and 1 base, there was a span of 9 bases. This CDR3 region has 12 residues. Germline V gives CDR1 ENHRY, CDR2 SYGVKD. CDR3 loop: CATGEGTDTQYF. The CDR3 nucleotides read TGTGCCACCGGGGAAGGCACAGATACGCAGTATTTT.

This clonotype was observed a handful of times. This chain uses TRBV19 with TRBJ1-5; no reliable D call. Trimming took off 5 bases at V and 4 bases at J, with 9 bases between the two ends. Looked up from germline, CDR1 is LNHDA and CDR2 is SQIVND (reference sequence). The CDR3 is 13 residues long. The CDR3 nucleotides read TGTGCCAGTAGTGACTTGGGTAATCAGCCCCAGCATTTT. It codes for CASSDLGNQPQHF.

This clonotype has ten or more counts. The CDR3 reads CASSLYSGRTYNEQFF. The CDR3 coding sequence is TGTGCCAGCAGCTTATATAGCGGGCGAACCTACAATGAGCAGTTCTTC. The V gene is TRBV7-6, the J gene TRBJ2-1; 7 nucleotides agree with TRBD2. Germline CDR1 is SGHVS and CDR2 is FNYEAQ. CDR3 length equals 16 residues. V was pared by 2 bases and J by 2 bases, with 6 bases of the junction left unmatched.

This clonotype was counted a few times. The gene calls are TRBV28 and TRBJ1-1; TRBD1 is a possible D gene (5 bases). CDR1 MDHEN and CDR2 SYDVKM come from the germline V gene. The CDR3 totals 16 residues. V lost 4 bases and J 4 bases, leaving 19 bases between the germline ends. The CDR3 region is CASSYEAGLRGTEAFF. CDR3 coding DNA: TGTGCCAGCAGTTATGAGGCAGGTCTGAGGGGCACTGAAGCTTTCTTT. The variable domain in full, completed from reference TRBV28 and TRBJ1-1, reads DVKVTQSSRYLVKRTGEKVFLECVQDMDHENMFWYRQDPGLGLRLIYFSYDVKMKEKGDIPEGYSVSREKKERFSLILESASTNQTSMYLCASSYEAGLRGTEAFFGQGTRLTVV.

This clonotype was found many times. V usage is TRBV7-8 and J usage is TRBJ1-2; D not certain. There are 14 residues in the CDR3. Germline CDR1 is SGHVS and CDR2 is FQNEAQ. The V end lost 0 bases, the J end lost 5 bases, and 10 bases lay between the germline ends. Here the CDR3 reads CASSLAGLRYGYTF. The DNA of the CDR3 is TGTGCCAGCAGCTTAGCAGGCCTGAGATATGGCTACACCTTC.

This clonotype was seen at least ten times. The chain has TRBV4-1 and TRBJ2-7, with D possibly matching TRBD2 (5 bases). CDR1 is MGHRA and CDR2 is YSYEKL in the germline V gene. The CDR3 has 16 residues. V was trimmed by 2 bases and J by 2 bases, leaving 16 bases between them. The CDR3 DNA is TGCGCCAGCAGCCAACCTTTCGAGGGATCCCCCTACGAGCAGTACTTC. Amino acids: CASSQPFEGSPYEQYF.